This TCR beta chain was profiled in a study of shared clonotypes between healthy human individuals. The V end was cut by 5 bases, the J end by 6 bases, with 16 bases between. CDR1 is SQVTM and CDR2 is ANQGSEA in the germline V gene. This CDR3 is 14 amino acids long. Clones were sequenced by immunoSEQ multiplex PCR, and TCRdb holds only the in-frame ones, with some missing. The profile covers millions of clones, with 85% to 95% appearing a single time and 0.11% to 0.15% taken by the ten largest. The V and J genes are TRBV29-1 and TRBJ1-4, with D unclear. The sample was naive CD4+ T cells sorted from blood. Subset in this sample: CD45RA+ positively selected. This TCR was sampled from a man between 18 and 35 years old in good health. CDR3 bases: TGCAGCGTTACCACAAGGGCTGTGGATGAAAAACTGTTTTTT. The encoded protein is CSVTTRAVDEKLFF.